This T cell receptor beta chain was captured by sequencing in a study of T cell changes during pregnancy in multiple sclerosis. V lost 4 bases to trimming and J lost 8 bases, with 18 bases between them. The CDR3 covers 14 residues. CDR1 is SGDLS, CDR2 YYNGEE, per germline. Repertoires were generated with immunoSEQ multiplex PCR, while TCRdb's copy carries only in-frame clones and drops some. Of 40,000 to 55,000 clones listed, about nine tenths are singletons. The sample was CD4+ T cells from peripheral blood mononuclear cells, taken in the second trimester of pregnancy. The origin of this receptor is a female donor with multiple sclerosis, enrolled in a pregnancy study. J is TRBJ1-2 and V is TRBV9; no firm D call. CDR3 coding DNA: TGTGCCAGCAGCCCACTATCGACCCCATGGGGCTACACCTTC. The encoded protein is CASSPLSTPWGYTF.